The T cell receptor beta chain described here comes from a study of cytomegalovirus exposure and HLA in healthy donors. Profiled with immunoSEQ multiplex PCR; TCRdb holds only in-frame clones, not every one. This table has 200,000 to 250,000 clones, 83% appearing once. CDR3 size: 11 residues. The germline V gene encodes CDR1 GTSNPN and CDR2 SVGIG (reference sequence). Deletions cut 4 bases from V and 7 bases from J, with 10 bases between. The chain links TRBV30 to TRBJ1-1, with a possible D match to TRBD1 (5 bases). The TCR comes from a woman aged 18 to 35 in good health and CMV-seronegative. The specimen sequenced was PBMCs. The CDR3 loop reads CAWKGFIEAFF. The CDR3, as DNA: TGTGCCTGGAAGGGGTTTATTGAAGCTTTCTTT.